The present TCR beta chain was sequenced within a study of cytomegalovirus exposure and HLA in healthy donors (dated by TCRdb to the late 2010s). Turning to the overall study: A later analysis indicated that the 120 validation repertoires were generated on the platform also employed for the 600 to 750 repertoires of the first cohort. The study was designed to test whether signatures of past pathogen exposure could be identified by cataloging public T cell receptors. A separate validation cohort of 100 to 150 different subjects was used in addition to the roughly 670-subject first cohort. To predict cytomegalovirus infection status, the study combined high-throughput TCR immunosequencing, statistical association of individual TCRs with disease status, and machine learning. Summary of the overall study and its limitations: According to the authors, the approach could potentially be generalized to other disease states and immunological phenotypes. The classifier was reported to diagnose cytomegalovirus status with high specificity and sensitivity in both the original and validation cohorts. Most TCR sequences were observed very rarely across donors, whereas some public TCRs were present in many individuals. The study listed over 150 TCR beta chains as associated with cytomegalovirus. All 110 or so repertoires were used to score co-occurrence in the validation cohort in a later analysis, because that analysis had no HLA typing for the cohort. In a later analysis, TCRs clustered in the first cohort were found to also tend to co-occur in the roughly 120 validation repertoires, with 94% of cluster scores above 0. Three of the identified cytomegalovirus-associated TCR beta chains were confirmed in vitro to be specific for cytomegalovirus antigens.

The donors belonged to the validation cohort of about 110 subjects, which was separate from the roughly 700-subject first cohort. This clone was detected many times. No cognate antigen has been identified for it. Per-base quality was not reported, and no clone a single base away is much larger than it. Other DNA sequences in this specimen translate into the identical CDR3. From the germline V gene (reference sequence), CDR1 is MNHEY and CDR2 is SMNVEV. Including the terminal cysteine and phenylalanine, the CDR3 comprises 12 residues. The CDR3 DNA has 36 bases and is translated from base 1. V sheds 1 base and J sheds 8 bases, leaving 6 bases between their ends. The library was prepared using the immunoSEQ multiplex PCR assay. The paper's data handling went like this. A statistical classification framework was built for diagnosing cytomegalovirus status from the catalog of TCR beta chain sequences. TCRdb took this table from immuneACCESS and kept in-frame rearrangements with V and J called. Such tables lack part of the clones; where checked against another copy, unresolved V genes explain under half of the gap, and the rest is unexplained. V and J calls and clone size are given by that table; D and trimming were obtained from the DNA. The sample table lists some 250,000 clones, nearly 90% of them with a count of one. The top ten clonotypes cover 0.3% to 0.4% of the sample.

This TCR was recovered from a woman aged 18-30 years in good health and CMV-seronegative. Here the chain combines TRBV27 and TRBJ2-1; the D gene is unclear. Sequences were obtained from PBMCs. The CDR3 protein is CASSLLGDEQFF. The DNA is TGTGCCAGCAGTTTATTGGGCGATGAGCAGTTCTTC.